The clone carrying this TCR beta chain has a handful of counts. Its target is unknown. The data were obtained in a study of cytomegalovirus exposure and HLA in healthy donors. Overall study results and limits: In vitro confirmation showed three CMV-associated chains to be CMV antigen specific. Fewer than 200 TCR beta chains were listed as cytomegalovirus-associated. HLA alleles were associated with 18,000 or so TCR beta sequences in a later analysis at 0.05 false discovery rate.

PCR involved 60 Vbeta and 13 Jbeta primers. The assay was immunoSEQ multiplex PCR, and TCRdb's table has in-frame clones only and misses some. The table lists about 110,000 clones, 60% to 80% of them singletons. Trimming removed 3 bases at V and 5 bases at J, with 7 bases between. There are 12 residues in the CDR3. CDR1 is SGHAT, CDR2 FQNNGV, per germline. Healthy bone marrow donors made up the donors. The chain links TRBV11-2 to TRBJ1-2; no clear D gene. The sequence derives from a man between 50 and 59 years old in good health and CMV-seropositive. The sample comprised PBMCs. The DNA of the CDR3 is TGTGCCAGCAGCTTTGAGGGATATGGCTACACCTTC. This encodes CASSFEGYGYTF. Full variable domain (missing parts from reference TRBV11-2 and TRBJ1-2): EAGVAQSPRYKIIEKRQSVAFWCNPISGHATLYWYQQILGQGPKLLIQFQNNGVVDDSQLPKDRFSAERLKGVDSTLKIQPAKLEDSAVYLCASSFEGYGYTFGSGTRLTVV.